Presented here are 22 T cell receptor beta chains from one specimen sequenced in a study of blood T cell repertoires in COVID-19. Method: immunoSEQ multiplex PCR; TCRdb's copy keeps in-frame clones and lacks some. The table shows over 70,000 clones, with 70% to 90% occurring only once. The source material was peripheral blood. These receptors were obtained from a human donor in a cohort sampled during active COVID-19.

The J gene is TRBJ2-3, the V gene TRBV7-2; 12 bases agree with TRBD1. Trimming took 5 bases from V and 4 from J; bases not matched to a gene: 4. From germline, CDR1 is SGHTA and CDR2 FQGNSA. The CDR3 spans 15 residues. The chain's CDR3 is CASSAGTGGADTQYF. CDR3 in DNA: TGTGCCAGCAGCGCCGGGACAGGGGGCGCAGATACGCAGTATTTT. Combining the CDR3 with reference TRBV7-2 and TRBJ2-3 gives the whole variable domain GAGVSQSPSNKVTEKGKDVELRCDPISGHTALYWYRQSLGQGLEFLIYFQGNSAPDKSGLPSDRFSAERTGGSVSTLTIQRTQQEDSAVYLCASSAGTGGADTQYFGPGTRLTVL.

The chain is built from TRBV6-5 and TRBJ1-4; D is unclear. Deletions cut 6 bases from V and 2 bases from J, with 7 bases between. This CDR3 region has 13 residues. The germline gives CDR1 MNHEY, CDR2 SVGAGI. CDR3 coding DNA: TGTGCCAGCAGCCGGTCGACTAATGAAAAACTGTTTTTT. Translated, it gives CASSRSTNEKLFF.

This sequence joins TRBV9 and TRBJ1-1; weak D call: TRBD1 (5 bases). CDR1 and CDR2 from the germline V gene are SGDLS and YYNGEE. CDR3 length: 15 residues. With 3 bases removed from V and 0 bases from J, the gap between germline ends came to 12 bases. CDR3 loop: CASSERQTLNTEAFF. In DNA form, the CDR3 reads TGTGCCAGCAGCGAGCGACAGACTCTGAACACTGAAGCTTTCTTT.

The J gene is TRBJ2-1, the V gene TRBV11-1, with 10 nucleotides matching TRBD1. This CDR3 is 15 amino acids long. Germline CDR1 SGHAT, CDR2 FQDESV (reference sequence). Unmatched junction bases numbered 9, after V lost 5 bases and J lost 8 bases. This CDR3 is CASSPGQGLSYEQFF. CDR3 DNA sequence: TGTGCCAGCAGCCCGGGACAGGGGTTGTCCTATGAGCAGTTCTTC.

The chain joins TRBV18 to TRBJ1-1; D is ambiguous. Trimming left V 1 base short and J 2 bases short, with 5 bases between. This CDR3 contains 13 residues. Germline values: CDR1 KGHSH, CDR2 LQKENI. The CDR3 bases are TGTGCCAGCTCACCACGGCCCAACACTGAAGCTTTCTTT. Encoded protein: CASSPRPNTEAFF.

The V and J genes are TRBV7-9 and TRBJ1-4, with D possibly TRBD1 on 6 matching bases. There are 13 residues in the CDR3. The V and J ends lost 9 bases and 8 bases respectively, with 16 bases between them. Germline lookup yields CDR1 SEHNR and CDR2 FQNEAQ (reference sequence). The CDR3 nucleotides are TGTGCCAGTAACCAACAGGGAGTGGAAAAACTGTTTTTT. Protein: CASNQQGVEKLFF. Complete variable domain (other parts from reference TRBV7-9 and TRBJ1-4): DTGVSQNPRHKITKRGQNVTFRCDPISEHNRLYWYRQTLGQGPEFLTYFQNEAQLEKSRLLSDRFSAERPKGSFSTLEIQRTEQGDSAMYLCASNQQGVEKLFFGSGTQLSVL.

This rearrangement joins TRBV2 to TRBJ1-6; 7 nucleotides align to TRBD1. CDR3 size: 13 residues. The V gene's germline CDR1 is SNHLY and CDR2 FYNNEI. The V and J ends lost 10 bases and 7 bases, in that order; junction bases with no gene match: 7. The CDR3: CATSGQLNSPLHF. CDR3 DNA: TGTGCCACCTCGGGACAGCTGAATTCACCCCTCCACTTT. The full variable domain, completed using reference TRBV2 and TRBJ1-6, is EPEVTQTPSHQVTQMGQEVILRCVPISNHLYFYWYRQILGQKVEFLVSFYNNEISEKSEIFDDQFSVERPDGSNFTLKIRSTKLEDSAMYFCATSGQLNSPLHFGNGTRLTVT.

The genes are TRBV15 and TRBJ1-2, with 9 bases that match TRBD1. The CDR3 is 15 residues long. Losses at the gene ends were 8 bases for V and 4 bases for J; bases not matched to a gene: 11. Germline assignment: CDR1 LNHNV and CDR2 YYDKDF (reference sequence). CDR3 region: CATSPKGQGSYGYTF. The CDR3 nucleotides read TGTGCCACCTCCCCTAAGGGACAGGGCTCCTATGGCTACACCTTC.

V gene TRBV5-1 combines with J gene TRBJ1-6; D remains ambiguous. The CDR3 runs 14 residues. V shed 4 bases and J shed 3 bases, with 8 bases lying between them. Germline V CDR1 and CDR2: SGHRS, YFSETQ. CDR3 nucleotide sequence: TGCGCCAGCAGCCTCGGGGACTATAATTCACCCCTCCACTTT. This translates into CASSLGDYNSPLHF.

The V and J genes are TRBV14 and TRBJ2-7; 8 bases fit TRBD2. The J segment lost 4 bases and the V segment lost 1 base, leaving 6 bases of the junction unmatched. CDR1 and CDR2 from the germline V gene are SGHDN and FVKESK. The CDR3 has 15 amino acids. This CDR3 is CASSQGAGEGYEQYF. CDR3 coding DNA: TGTGCCAGCAGCCAAGGAGCGGGAGAAGGGTACGAGCAGTACTTC.

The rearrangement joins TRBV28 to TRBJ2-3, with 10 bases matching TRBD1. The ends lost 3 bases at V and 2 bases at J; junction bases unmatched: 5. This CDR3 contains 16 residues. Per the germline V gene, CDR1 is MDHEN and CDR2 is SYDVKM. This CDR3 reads CASSFSGQGYTDTQYF. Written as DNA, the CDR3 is TGTGCCAGCAGTTTTTCGGGACAGGGGTACACAGATACGCAGTATTTT. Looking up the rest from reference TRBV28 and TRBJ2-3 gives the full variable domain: DVKVTQSSRYLVKRTGEKVFLECVQDMDHENMFWYRQDPGLGLRLIYFSYDVKMKEKGDIPEGYSVSREKKERFSLILESASTNQTSMYLCASSFSGQGYTDTQYFGPGTRLTVL.

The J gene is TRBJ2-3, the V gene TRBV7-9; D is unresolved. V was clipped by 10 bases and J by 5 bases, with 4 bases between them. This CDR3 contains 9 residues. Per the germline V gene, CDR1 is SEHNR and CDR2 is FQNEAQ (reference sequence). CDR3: CATGDTQYF. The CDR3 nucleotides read TGTGCCACCGGAGATACGCAGTATTTT.

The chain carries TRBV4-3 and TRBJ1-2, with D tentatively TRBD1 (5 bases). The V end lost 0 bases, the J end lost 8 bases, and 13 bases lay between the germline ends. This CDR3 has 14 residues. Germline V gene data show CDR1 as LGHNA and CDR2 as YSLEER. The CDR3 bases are TGCGCCAGCAGCCAAGATGGGGGGGGTAACGGCTACACCTTC. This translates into CASSQDGGGNGYTF.

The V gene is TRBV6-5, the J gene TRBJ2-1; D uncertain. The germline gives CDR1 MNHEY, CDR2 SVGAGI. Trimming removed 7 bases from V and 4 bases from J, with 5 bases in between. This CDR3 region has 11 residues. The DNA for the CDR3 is TGTGCCAGCACCCATTACAATGAGCAGTTCTTC. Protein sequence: CASTHYNEQFF.

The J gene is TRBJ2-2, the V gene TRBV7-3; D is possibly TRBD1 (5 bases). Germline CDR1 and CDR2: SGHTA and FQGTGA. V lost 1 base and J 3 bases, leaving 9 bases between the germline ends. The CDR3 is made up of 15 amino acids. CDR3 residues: CASSLKQADTGELFF. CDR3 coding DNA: TGTGCCAGCAGCTTAAAACAGGCGGACACCGGGGAGCTGTTTTTT.

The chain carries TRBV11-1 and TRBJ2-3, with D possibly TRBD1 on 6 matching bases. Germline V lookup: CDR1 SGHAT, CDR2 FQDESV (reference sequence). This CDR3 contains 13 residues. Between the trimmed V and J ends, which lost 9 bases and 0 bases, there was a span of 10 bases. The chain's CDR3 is CASRTASTDTQYF. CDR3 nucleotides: TGTGCCAGTCGGACAGCTAGCACAGATACGCAGTATTTT. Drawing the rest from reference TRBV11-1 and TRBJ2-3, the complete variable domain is EAEVAQSPRYKITEKSQAVAFWCDPISGHATLYWYRQILGQGPELLVQFQDESVVDDSQLPKDRFSAERLKGVDSTLKIQPAELGDSAMYLCASRTASTDTQYFGPGTRLTVL.

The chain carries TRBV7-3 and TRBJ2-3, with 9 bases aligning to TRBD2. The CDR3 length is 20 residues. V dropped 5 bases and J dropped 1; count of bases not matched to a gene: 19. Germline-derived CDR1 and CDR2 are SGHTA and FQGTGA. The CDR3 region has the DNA TGTGCCAGCAGCCCCCCCGTCAGGGTAGCGGGAGATAAGGGCACAGATACGCAGTATTTT. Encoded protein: CASSPPVRVAGDKGTDTQYF.

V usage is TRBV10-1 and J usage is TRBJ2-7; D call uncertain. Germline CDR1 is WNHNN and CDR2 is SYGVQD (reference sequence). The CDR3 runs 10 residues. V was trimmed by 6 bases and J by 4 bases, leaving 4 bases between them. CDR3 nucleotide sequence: TGCGCCAGCAGCCAATACGAGCAGTACTTC. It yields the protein CASSQYEQYF.

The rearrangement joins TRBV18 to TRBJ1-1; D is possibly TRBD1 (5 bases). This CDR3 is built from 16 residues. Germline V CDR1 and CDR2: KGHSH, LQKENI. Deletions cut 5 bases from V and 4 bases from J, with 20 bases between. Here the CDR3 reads CASSSTSTGVGTEAFF. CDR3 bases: TGTGCCAGCTCATCGACCTCGACGGGGGTGGGCACTGAAGCTTTCTTT. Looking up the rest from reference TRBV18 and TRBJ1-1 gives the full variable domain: NAGVMQNPRHLVRRRGQEARLRCSPMKGHSHVYWYRQLPEEGLKFMVYLQKENIIDESGMPKERFSAEFPKEGPSILRIQQVVRGDSAAYFCASSSTSTGVGTEAFFGQGTRLTVV.

CDR3 in DNA: TGTGCCAGCAGCCAGACTAGCGGGGAGACCCAGTACTTC. Its protein is CASSQTSGETQYF. The chain is built from TRBV7-9 and TRBJ2-5, with 10 bases aligning to TRBD2. Germline assignment: CDR1 SEHNR and CDR2 FQNEAQ (reference sequence). The CDR3 spans 13 residues. V lost 5 bases and J lost 5; bases outside the gene matches: 2.

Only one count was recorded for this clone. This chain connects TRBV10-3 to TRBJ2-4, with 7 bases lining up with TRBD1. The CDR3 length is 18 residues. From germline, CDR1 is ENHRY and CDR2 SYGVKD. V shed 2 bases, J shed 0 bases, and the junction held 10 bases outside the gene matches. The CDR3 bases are TGTGCCATCAGTGAGCGCTCCCGGACAGGCCTAGCCAAAAACATTCAGTACTTC. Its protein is CAISERSRTGLAKNIQYF.

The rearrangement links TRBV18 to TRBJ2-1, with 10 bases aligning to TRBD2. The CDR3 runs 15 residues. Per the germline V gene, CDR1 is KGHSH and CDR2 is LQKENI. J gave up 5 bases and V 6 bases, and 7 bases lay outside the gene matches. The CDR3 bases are TGTGCCAGCTCCGCGGTGGGGACTAGCGACAATGAGCAGTTCTTC. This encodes CASSAVGTSDNEQFF.